The present T cell receptor beta chain was sequenced within a study of graft-versus-host responses after intestinal transplantation. Study as a whole: Recipients across the board were started on anti-thymocyte globulin induction, then kept on tacrolimus and steroids for two to three years.

The CDR3 runs to 15 residues. Germline V lookup: CDR1 MNHEY, CDR2 SMNVEV (reference sequence). Between the trimmed V and J ends, which lost 2 bases and 4 bases, there was a span of 15 bases. Libraries were prepared by immunoSEQ multiplex PCR; TCRdb keeps only in-frame clonotypes and omits some of them. The data show some 120,000 clones, with around 94% seen just once and 1.2% held by the top ten. Of note for this clone: What it binds is unknown.

This chain links TRBV27 with TRBJ2-7; maybe TRBD2 (5 bases). The origin of this receptor is a human donor who was the organ donor for an intestinal transplant. Sequenced material: unstimulated CD8+ T cells sorted from spleen or lymph node cells, taken before transplant. CDR3 region: CASSLGQAGGYEQYF. Here the CDR3 DNA reads TGTGCCAGCAGTTTAGGGCAGGCTGGCGGGTACGAGCAGTACTTC.